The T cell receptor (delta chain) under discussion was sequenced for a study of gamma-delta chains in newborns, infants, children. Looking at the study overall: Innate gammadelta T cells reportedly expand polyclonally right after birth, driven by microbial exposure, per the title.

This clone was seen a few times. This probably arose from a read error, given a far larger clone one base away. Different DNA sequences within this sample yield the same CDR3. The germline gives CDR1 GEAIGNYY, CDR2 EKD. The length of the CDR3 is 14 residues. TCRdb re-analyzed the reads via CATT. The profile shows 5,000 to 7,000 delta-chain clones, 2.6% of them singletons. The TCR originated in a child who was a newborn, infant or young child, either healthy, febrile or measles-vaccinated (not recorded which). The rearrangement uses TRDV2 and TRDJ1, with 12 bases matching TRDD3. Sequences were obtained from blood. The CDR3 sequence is CACDILGDTDKPIF. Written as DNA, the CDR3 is TGTGCCTGTGACATACTGGGGGATACCGATAAACCCATCTTT.